A selection of T cell receptor beta chains follows, all from one sample in a study of T-cell memory formation after mild COVID-19. Each CDR3 protein is one row after TCRdb ran MiXCR on the 5' RACE reads. The table lists about 410,000 distinct CDR3 sequences, roughly a quarter of them singletons. Sequencing input: PBMCs or a T cell subset sorted from them (not recorded which). The origin of the receptors is an adult woman who had mild COVID-19 (a few samples of this study predate the infection). Cell type and time point are not known. The conserved cysteine and the conserved F or W are not part of the CDR3 here.

v_call cdr3_length cdr3_aa
TRBV5-6 11 ASSLAAAYEQY
TRBV19 11 ASTRGLSTEAF
TRBV18 13 ASSPLASKTDTQY
TRBV11-2 12 ASSWTSGAYEQY
TRBV23-1 8 ASRTQSSY
TRBV7-2 13 ASSLEPSRRHIGF
TRBV4-1 13 ASSQPTALNTEAF
TRBV20-1 12 SASREGGNTEAF
TRBV12-3/TRBV12-4 10 ASSSPQGYAF
TRBV6-5 15 ASSWGDRGSLTDTQY
TRBV7-3 13 ASSLRQGSGDTQY
TRBV7-3 14 ASSSNEMVKGNEQF
TRBV12-3/TRBV12-4 13 ASKGTSGPPSTQY
TRBV30 9 AWEQFYEQY
TRBV4-3 14 ASSQDLSGSDDEQY
TRBV11-2 14 ASSLGGAIVDTEAF
TRBV20-1 12 SARERNRAYEQY
TRBV4-2 13 ASSQGQGASQPQH
TRBV2 14 ASREGLAGGLYEQY
TRBV6-5 14 ASRSGQGGMNTEAF
TRBV7-2 13 ASSLLTVMNTEAF
TRBV12-3/TRBV12-4 10 ASSLGSDEQY
TRBV4-3 15 ASSQDRTSGNRDTQY
TRBV20-1 12 SAIRGPMRQPQH
TRBV28 12 ASTLGPRGTEAF
TRBV5-1 12 ASSSGGVQETQY
TRBV9 12 ASSVAGTRDEQF
TRBV6-5 14 ASSWYTGDLNTEAF
TRBV11-2 12 ASSPGGLNQPQH
TRBV30 11 AWRTGFGNTIY
TRBV7-2 19 ASSLIRIVRSRGYSNQPQH
TRBV5-1 13 ASSLGDREADTQY
TRBV15 12 ATSRERTSIEQY
TRBV12-3/TRBV12-4 12 ASTPGGGAGELF
TRBV29-1 9 SVEPTDTQY
TRBV5-5 11 ASSLEKSYGYT
TRBV6-1 12 ASRTLSRDNEQF
TRBV7-9 11 ASSLDSNYEQY
TRBV18 12 ASSSQRGQETQY
TRBV18 13 ASSPVELAKNIQY
TRBV18 12 ASSPGTLAYEQY
TRBV7-7 12 ASSLDGAYNEQF
TRBV5-1 12 ASSFPGQGREQY
TRBV5-1 13 ASSLVGVGKDTQY
TRBV5-6 13 ASSAGPIPYNEQF